This TCR beta chain was recorded in a study of T cells in Graves' hyperthyroidism and ophthalmopathy. General study points: Blood held most thyroid clonotypes expanded above 0.001 frequency.

Researchers took RNA transcripts and amplified the TCR beta CDR3 regions from them. A set of HTBI primers served as the primers for a first-round RT-PCR of the TCR CDR3. TCRdb reanalysed the multiplex PCR reads using MiXCR and keeps one entry per CDR3 protein. This sample carries approximately 400,000 distinct CDR3 sequences, roughly 25% of them seen once, and the ten largest clones take about 73%. This clonotype was counted between two and nine times. Its specificity is unknown. The CDR3 totals 11 residues. Germline CDR1 reads DFQATT; CDR2 reads SNEGSKA (reference sequence). V was pared by 5 bases and J by 4 bases, with 9 bases between. In patients aged 18 to 65, hyperthyroidism was newly diagnosed, with duration under 2 months. The PBMCs were taken from 10 ml of fresh peripheral blood.

The receptor was derived from a man aged 50-60 years with Graves' hyperthyroidism. The genes are TRBV20-1 and TRBJ2-7; D gene uncertain. The sequencing sample was made of blood. CDR3 protein: CSAEALYEQYF. The CDR3 DNA reads TGCAGTGCTGAGGCCCTTTACGAGCAGTACTTC.